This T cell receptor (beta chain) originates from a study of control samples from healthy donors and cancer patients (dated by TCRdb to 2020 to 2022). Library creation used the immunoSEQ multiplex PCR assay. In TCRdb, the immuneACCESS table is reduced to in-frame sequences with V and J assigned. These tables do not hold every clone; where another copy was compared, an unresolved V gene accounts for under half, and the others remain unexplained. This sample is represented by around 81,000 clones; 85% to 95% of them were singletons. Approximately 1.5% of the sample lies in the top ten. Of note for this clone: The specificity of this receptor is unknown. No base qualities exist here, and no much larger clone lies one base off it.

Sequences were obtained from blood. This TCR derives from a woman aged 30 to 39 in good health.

DNA sequence: TGTGCCAGCAAGGAGGCTTCGGGAATGACCTACGAGCAGTACTTC. Its coded protein is CASKEASGMTYEQYF. The chain is encoded by TRBV2 joined to TRBJ2-7, with TRBD2 as a weak D call on 5 bases. The CDR3 holds 15 amino acids from the cysteine to the phenylalanine. Here the CDR3 DNA is all that survives: 45 bases in frame from base 1. The junction shows trimming of 7 bases on V and 2 bases on J, plus 18 bases between the germline ends. The germline V gene provides CDR1 SNHLY and CDR2 FYNNEI.